Each of the 12 T cell receptor beta chains below was sequenced from the same sample in a study of blood T cell repertoires in COVID-19. Profiled with immunoSEQ multiplex PCR; TCRdb holds only in-frame clones, not every one. The data show roughly 270,000 clones, roughly 88% seen once. Material: peripheral blood. Receptors were obtained from a young man with active or convalescent COVID-19.

The J gene is TRBJ2-1, the V gene TRBV11-2; a possible D gene is TRBD2 (6 bases). Trimming removed 2 bases at V and 8 bases at J, with 16 bases between. Germline V gene lookup returns CDR1 SGHAT and CDR2 FQNNGV. This CDR3 contains 15 residues. The CDR3 nucleotides are TGTGCCAGCAGCTTATGGGGCGGAGGGGAGTATGAGCAGTTCTTC. The encoded protein is CASSLWGGGEYEQFF.

The rearrangement joins TRBV5-6 to TRBJ2-5; D gene unclear. The CDR3 sequence is 13 residues long. Germline CDR1 is SGHDT and CDR2 is YYEEEE. The ends were cut back, 0 bases at V and 2 bases at J, with 5 bases in the middle. The CDR3 region has the DNA TGTGCCAGCAGCTTGGTACTACAAGAGACCCAGTACTTC. Its protein is CASSLVLQETQYF.

The gene calls are TRBV11-2 and TRBJ2-5; 8 bases line up with TRBD1. The CDR3 loop spans 13 amino acids. CDR1 and CDR2 (germline): SGHAT, FQNNGV. Trimming cost V 5 bases and J 4 bases; bases outside gene matches: 3. The CDR3 region has the DNA TGTGCCAGCAGCGCAGGGGGCGCAGAGACCCAGTACTTC. It yields the protein CASSAGGAETQYF.

This chain links TRBV6-5 with TRBJ2-5; TRBD1 matches at 8 bases. V was pared by 0 bases and J by 3 bases, with 3 bases of the junction left unmatched. This CDR3 is 15 amino acids long. The germline V gene encodes CDR1 MNHEY and CDR2 SVGAGI. The CDR3 loop is CASSYSTGAEETQYF. The CDR3 region has the DNA TGTGCCAGCAGTTACTCGACAGGGGCGGAAGAGACCCAGTACTTC.

This chain links TRBV10-3 with TRBJ2-2; TRBD1 aligns across 9 bases. The V segment lost 10 bases and the J segment 1 base; nucleotides outside the gene matches: 7. This CDR3 contains 15 residues. Germline CDR1 is ENHRY and CDR2 is SYGVKD. CDR3 in amino acids: CATMDRGVNTGELFF. CDR3 nucleotides: TGTGCCACCATGGACAGGGGCGTGAACACCGGGGAGCTGTTTTTT.

Note on this clone: At one end the junction does not follow the germline gene, possibly because of a read error. The chain has TRBV6-5 and TRBJ2-7; TRBD1 agrees at 10 bases. CDR1 is MNHEY and CDR2 is SVGAGI in the germline V gene. This CDR3 is built from 10 residues. The CDR3 DNA sequence: TGTGCCAGCAGCAGACCGGGACAGGGGTTC. Residues: CASSRPGQGF.

The V gene is TRBV27, the J gene TRBJ1-5; D remains unclear. The CDR3 extends over 14 amino acids. Germline V CDR1 and CDR2: MNHEY, SMNVEV (reference sequence). V was pared by 8 bases and J by 8 bases, with 19 bases between. CDR3 sequence reads: CASRSVNSGEPQHF. The CDR3 nucleotides read TGTGCCAGCCGTTCCGTGAACTCCGGGGAGCCCCAGCATTTT.

This sequence joins TRBV4-1 and TRBJ2-1, with 7 positions matching TRBD1. CDR3 length: 15 residues. Trimming removed 4 bases from V and 4 bases from J; junction bases left unmatched: 7. CDR1 is MGHRA and CDR2 is YSYEKL in the germline V gene. The DNA for the CDR3 is TGCGCCAGCAGCCCCCCAGGACAGGAATACAATGAGCAGTTCTTC. Translation: CASSPPGQEYNEQFF.

J is TRBJ2-5 and V is TRBV18, with 10 positions matching TRBD2. Germline CDR1 is KGHSH and CDR2 is LQKENI. V lost 6 bases and J lost 2; bases outside the gene matches: 9. This CDR3 comprises 16 residues. CDR3: CASSPASLAGQETQYF. DNA for the CDR3: TGTGCCAGCTCCCCAGCATCACTAGCGGGGCAAGAGACCCAGTACTTC.

This clone was detected only once. V and J are TRBV27 and TRBJ1-5; no definite D call. CDR1 MNHEY and CDR2 SMNVEV come from the germline V gene (reference sequence). V dropped 5 bases and J dropped 4 bases, with 18 bases sitting between them. The CDR3 consists of 16 residues. DNA of the CDR3: TGTGCCAGCAGTCCGCCCCTCGACGGGAAAAATCAGCCCCAGCATTTT. Translation gives CASSPPLDGKNQPQHF.

CDR3: CASGLREETQYF. CDR3 coding DNA: TGTGCCAGCGGCCTCCGGGAAGAGACCCAGTACTTC. The chain employs TRBV6-5 and TRBJ2-5; D is undetermined. The V end lost 8 bases, the J end lost 3 bases, and 10 bases lay between the germline ends. CDR1 and CDR2 (germline): MNHEY, SVGAGI. The CDR3 sequence is 12 residues long.

This chain connects TRBV7-2 to TRBJ2-7; 8 positions match TRBD2. The CDR3 totals 16 residues. With 5 bases clipped from V and 6 bases from J, the junction kept 15 bases outside the gene matches. The germline V gene has CDR1 SGHTA and CDR2 FQGNSA. The CDR3 region is CASSPPSGTRVTEQYF. For the CDR3, the DNA is TGTGCCAGCAGCCCCCCGTCGGGGACTAGAGTCACCGAGCAGTACTTC.